This TCR beta chain was sequenced for a study of blood T cell repertoires in COVID-19. Turning to the study itself: Samples of COVID-19 (acute and convalescent) were obtained from the United States, Italy and Spain. PBMCs, B-cell-depleted T cells, or T cells were the source of the cDNA or gDNA that made up the material.

This CDR3 has 14 residues. J lost 6 bases, V lost 4 bases, and 7 bases had no gene match. CDR1 and CDR2 from the germline V gene are SGHDT and YYEEEE. This clone has just one count. Produced via immunoSEQ multiplex PCR; TCRdb's table is partial and in-frame only. Altogether 350,000 to 400,000 clones are present, roughly 90% being singletons, with the ten largest covering about 0.89%. The TCR originated in a woman aged 25 to 39 with acute COVID-19. The V and J genes are TRBV5-6 and TRBJ2-7; 10 bases map to TRBD1. Sequenced input: PBMCs or T cells enriched from blood (not recorded which). The chain's CDR3 is CASSAGQGVAEQYF. CDR3 bases: TGTGCCAGCAGCGCCGGACAGGGGGTGGCCGAGCAGTACTTC.